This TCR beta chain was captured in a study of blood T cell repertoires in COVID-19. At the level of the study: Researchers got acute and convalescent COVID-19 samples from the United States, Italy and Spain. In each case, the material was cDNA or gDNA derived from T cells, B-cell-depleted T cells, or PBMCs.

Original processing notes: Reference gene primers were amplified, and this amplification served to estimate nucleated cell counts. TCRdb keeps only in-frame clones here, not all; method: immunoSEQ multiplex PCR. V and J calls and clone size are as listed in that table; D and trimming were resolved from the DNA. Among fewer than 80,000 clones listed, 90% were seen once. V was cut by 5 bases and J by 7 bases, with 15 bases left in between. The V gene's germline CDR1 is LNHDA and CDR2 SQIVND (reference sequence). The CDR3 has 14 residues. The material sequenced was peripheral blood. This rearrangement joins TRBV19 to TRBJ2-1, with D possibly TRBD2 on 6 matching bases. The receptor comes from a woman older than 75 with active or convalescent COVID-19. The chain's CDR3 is CASSQRALGNEQFF. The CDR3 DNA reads TGTGCCAGTAGTCAGCGGGCCTTGGGTAATGAGCAGTTCTTC.